One TCR beta chain is described in this entry. The entry originates in a study of blood T cell repertoires in COVID-19. The overall study: Specimens from acute and convalescent COVID-19 originated in the United States, Italy and Spain. The cDNA or gDNA used as material had been derived from T cells, B-cell-depleted T cells, or PBMCs.

CDR3 length: 13 amino acids. Trimming stripped 2 bases from V and 0 bases from J, with 5 bases between. Germline lookup yields CDR1 MNHEY and CDR2 SVGAGI. Methods used by the authors: Researchers report that nucleated cell counts were estimated from reference gene primer amplification. TCRdb's table, derived via immunoSEQ multiplex PCR, lists solely in-frame clones and lacks some. V, J and clone size are those of that table, while D and trimming were read from the DNA. The top ten hold more than 11% of the sample, which has tens of thousands of clones, more than 60% seen once. What was sequenced was peripheral blood. The receptor's source is a woman between 65 and 79 years old with acute or convalescent COVID-19. The chain joins TRBV6-5 to TRBJ2-7; D gene uncertain. In nucleotides, the CDR3 is TGTGCCAGCAGTTACCTCTCCTCCTACGAGCAGTACTTC. It codes for CASSYLSSYEQYF.